This T cell receptor (beta chain) was sequenced for a study of radiotherapy plus CTLA-4 blockade in lung cancer. Study overall: Objective responses occurred in about a sixth of patients; 25% to 35% had disease control.

Study results and limitations: Interferon-beta and early blood T cell clone dynamics reportedly predicted response best. Researchers report tumor-derived TCR clones expanding in blood after radiotherapy plus ipilimumab.

CDR1 and CDR2 (germline): MNHEY, SVGAGI. This CDR3 has 14 amino acids. The V end lost 2 bases, the J end lost 9 bases, and 14 bases lay between the germline ends. It was focal radiation plus CTLA-4 blockade with ipilimumab that patients with chemo-refractory metastatic non-small-cell lung cancer received. Sequenced by immunoSEQ multiplex PCR; TCRdb stores in-frame clones only, minus some. The sample holds fewer than 70,000 clones, roughly 85% seen once. With respect to this clone: Its antigen is not known.

Sequenced material: peripheral blood, taken from a patient treated with radiotherapy plus ipilimumab. The receptor was derived from a human donor with non-small cell lung cancer who had a complete response to radiotherapy plus ipilimumab. V is TRBV6-5 and J is TRBJ2-1; the D is unclear. As DNA, the CDR3 is TGTGCCAGCAGTTACGGATCCCTTAAGGGTGAGCAGTTCTTC. Translation gives CASSYGSLKGEQFF.